The 7 T cell receptor beta chains below come from one sample, sequenced in a study of a mutant IDH1 vaccine in newly diagnosed glioma. Time point of the sample: week 5, during vaccination. A single vaccine dose contained 300 ug of mutant IDH1 20-mer peptide, and topical imiquimod was used with it. No cognate antigen is known for these TCRs. The assay was immunoSEQ multiplex PCR, and TCRdb's table has in-frame clones only and misses some. Here the sample spans 30,000 to 35,000 clones, roughly 54% being singletons. Sample: PBMCs, taken from a glioma patient whose treatment included an IDH1 peptide vaccine. The receptor set was obtained from a woman in her late teens or twenties with glioma.

The rearrangement uses TRBV6-6 and TRBJ1-2, with D possibly matching TRBD1 (5 bases). Germline loops: CDR1 MNHNY, CDR2 SVGAGI (reference sequence). CDR3 size: 12 residues. V was trimmed by 8 bases and J by 7 bases, leaving 14 bases between them. In DNA form, the CDR3 reads TGTGCCAGCGGCTCCTTGGGGGGTGGCTACACCTTC. Protein product: CASGSLGGGYTF.

This rearrangement joins TRBV7-8 to TRBJ1-2, with 10 bases fitting TRBD1. V lost 2 bases and J lost 3; bases outside the gene matches: 9. The germline gives CDR1 SGHVS, CDR2 FQNEAQ. This CDR3 is 17 amino acids long. The DNA of the CDR3 is TGTGCCAGCAGCTTATCGACAGGGGGCGGGGGAGACTATGGCTACACCTTC. Protein: CASSLSTGGGGDYGYTF.

This chain connects TRBV11-3 to TRBJ1-1; D is unresolved. This CDR3 comprises 14 residues. V gave up 5 bases and J gave up 0 bases, with 10 bases separating them. Germline CDR1 is SGHNT and CDR2 is YENEEA. In DNA, the CDR3 is TGTGCCAGCAGCGCCAGGAGGTTGAACACTGAAGCTTTCTTT. Its translation: CASSARRLNTEAFF.

In this sample, this clone turned up a few times. The chain uses TRBV7-2 and TRBJ2-2; possibly TRBD2 for D (6 bases). The CDR3 sequence is 16 residues long. V lost 3 bases and J 8 bases, leaving 19 bases between the germline ends. The germline V gene encodes CDR1 SGHTA and CDR2 FQGNSA. The CDR3 DNA is TGTGCCAGCAGCTTCCCCGCGGGGCAATTCCCAGGGGAGCTGTTTTTT. Protein product: CASSFPAGQFPGELFF.

This clone was recorded once. The chain employs TRBV5-1 and TRBJ2-6; D tentatively fits TRBD1 or TRBD2 (7 bases each). Germline V lookup: CDR1 SGHRS, CDR2 YFSETQ. V lost 4 bases, J lost 0 bases, and 14 bases lay in between. The CDR3 runs 17 residues. CDR3 loop: CASSTQGGGSGANVLTF. CDR3 coding DNA: TGCGCCAGCAGCACGCAGGGGGGGGGCTCTGGGGCCAACGTCCTGACTTTC.

The CDR3 sequence is CASSKDTSTNEKLFF. The CDR3 DNA sequence: TGTGCCAGCAGTAAAGACACCTCAACTAATGAAAAACTGTTTTTT. The chain uses TRBV2 and TRBJ1-4; D is undetermined. This CDR3 region has 15 residues. Germline loops: CDR1 SNHLY, CDR2 FYNNEI. Trimming pared 5 bases from V and 0 bases from J, leaving 10 bases between.

The chain is built from TRBV5-6 and TRBJ1-1, with unresolved D. Looked up from germline, CDR1 is SGHDT and CDR2 is YYEEEE. This CDR3 region has 14 residues. V gave up 4 bases and J gave up 2 bases, with 12 bases separating them. The CDR3 protein is CASSTDVFNTEAFF. The CDR3 nucleotides read TGTGCCAGCAGCACAGACGTTTTTAACACTGAAGCTTTCTTT.